These 30 T cell receptor beta chains originate from one sample sequenced in a study of vaccination effects on CD4 cells after COVID-19. Measured with immunoSEQ multiplex PCR; TCRdb has only the in-frame clones, and not every one. The table has about 41,000 clones, around 77% seen once. The antigens for these receptors are not known. Using viral peptide pools, the ViraFEST assay grew out antigen-specific CD4+ T cells prior to sequencing. With 10 to 11 days of culture completed, CD4+ T cells were isolated. The healthy vaccine recipients, who had no prior SARS-CoV-2 infection, showed negative nucleocapsid antibodies. The sample was CD4+ T cells from PBMCs cultured with HCoV-NL63 spike peptides, taken before COVID-19 vaccination. These receptors were taken from a human donor who received a COVID-19 vaccine.

The J gene is TRBJ2-3, the V gene TRBV19; no reliable D call. The CDR3 covers 16 residues. Germline V gives CDR1 LNHDA, CDR2 SQIVND (reference sequence). V lost 4 bases and J lost 0, with 14 bases in between. CDR3 protein: CASSKQIITSTDTQYF. CDR3 nucleotide sequence: TGTGCCAGTAGTAAACAGATAATCACTAGCACAGATACGCAGTATTTT.

There are a few counts of this clone. Here the CDR3 reads CASRAGGNQPQHF. CDR3 bases: TGTGCCAGCAGAGCAGGGGGCAATCAGCCCCAGCATTTT. The chain joins TRBV6-5 to TRBJ1-5, with D perhaps matching TRBD1 (6 bases). This CDR3 has 13 amino acids. CDR1 is MNHEY and CDR2 is SVGAGI in the germline V gene. V lost 6 bases and J lost 2, with 8 bases in between.

The genes are TRBV24-1 and TRBJ2-7; no definite D call. V was shortened by 9 bases and J by 2 bases, with 19 bases between the two germline ends. Germline assignment: CDR1 KGHDR and CDR2 SFDVKD. The CDR3 loop spans 15 amino acids. The DNA for the CDR3 is TGTGCCACCCACGGTCTGAACCGACTGACCTACGAGCAGTACGTC. Its translation: CATHGLNRLTYEQYV.

This clone was detected only once. The chain links TRBV5-1 to TRBJ2-6; no definite D call. V shed 5 bases and J shed 0 bases, with 6 bases lying between them. This CDR3 region has 14 residues. Germline lookup yields CDR1 SGHRS and CDR2 YFSETQ. CDR3 amino acids: CASRYYSGANVLTF. The CDR3 DNA follows: TGCGCCAGCAGGTACTACTCTGGGGCCAACGTCCTGACTTTC. The variable domain in full, completed from reference TRBV5-1 and TRBJ2-6, reads KAGVTQTPRYLIKTRGQQVTLSCSPISGHRSVSWYQQTPGQGLQFLFEYFSETQRNKGNFPGRFSGRQFSNSRSEMNVSTLELGDSALYLCASRYYSGANVLTFGAGSRLTVL.

The sample holds a few counts of this clone. The V gene is TRBV7-3, the J gene TRBJ1-1; D gene unclear. Germline V CDR1 and CDR2: SGHTA, FQGTGA. The CDR3 extends over 13 amino acids. Trimming removed 5 bases at V and 3 bases at J, with 10 bases between. CDR3 region: CASSNHPDTEAFF. CDR3 sequence (DNA): TGTGCCAGCAGCAACCATCCCGACACTGAAGCTTTCTTT.

A few counts support this clone. CDR3 sequence reads: CASSQGTFGGNSPLHF. In DNA, the CDR3 is TGCGCCAGCAGCCAAGGGACGTTCGGGGGTAATTCACCCCTCCACTTT. The chain couples TRBV4-1 to TRBJ1-6, with D tentatively TRBD1 (5 bases). Germline V gene lookup returns CDR1 MGHRA and CDR2 YSYEKL. Trimming cost V 1 base and J 6 bases, with 13 bases left between them. The CDR3 sequence is 16 residues long.

The rearrangement links TRBV24-1 to TRBJ1-4; no clear D gene. The CDR3 contains 16 residues. The germline CDR1 and CDR2 sequences are KGHDR and SFDVKD. Trimming stripped 3 bases from V and 0 bases from J, with 10 bases between. This chain's CDR3 is CATSDGRAATNEKLFF. CDR3 nucleotides: TGTGCCACCAGTGATGGACGTGCTGCAACTAATGAAAAACTGTTTTTT.

This rearrangement joins TRBV4-1 to TRBJ1-3, with D unresolved. The V gene's germline CDR1 is MGHRA and CDR2 YSYEKL. Trimming cost V 1 base and J 8 bases, with 9 bases left between them. CDR3 length: 13 residues. This chain's CDR3 is CASSQVIRDTIYF. In nucleotides, the CDR3 is TGCGCCAGCAGCCAAGTAATTCGTGACACCATATATTTT.

The chain employs TRBV12-3 or TRBV12-4 and TRBJ1-2; possible D gene TRBD1, 6 bases. V lost 4 bases and J 3 bases, leaving 6 bases between the germline ends. This CDR3 is 12 amino acids long. CDR3 amino acids: CASSSGDYGYTF. The CDR3 DNA reads TGTGCCAGCAGTTCAGGGGACTATGGCTACACCTTC.

The V gene is TRBV5-6, the J gene TRBJ1-5; TRBD1 matches at 12 bases. The CDR3 spans 18 residues. After removal of 6 bases from V and 6 bases from J, the junction contained 16 bases not matched to a gene. Germline lookup yields CDR1 SGHDT and CDR2 YYEEEE. The CDR3: CASTHWTGGQGALQPQHF. The CDR3 DNA sequence: TGTGCCAGCACGCATTGGACGGGGGGACAGGGGGCTCTTCAGCCCCAGCATTTT.

The genes are TRBV29-1 and TRBJ1-2, with TRBD1 identical over 7 bases. The CDR3 spans 11 residues. The V and J ends lost 4 bases and 8 bases, in that order; junction bases with no gene match: 4. CDR1 is SQVTM and CDR2 is ANQGSEA in the germline V gene. The CDR3 DNA reads as TGCAGCGTTGTCACAGGGGAAGGCTACACCTTC. Translating gives CSVVTGEGYTF.

The chain carries TRBV19 and TRBJ1-5; no reliable D call. Trimming removed 3 bases at V and 4 bases at J, with 7 bases between. Germline V gives CDR1 LNHDA, CDR2 SQIVND (reference sequence). This CDR3 contains 13 residues. The CDR3 spells CASSMGVNQPQHF. The CDR3 coding sequence is TGTGCCAGTAGTATGGGCGTGAATCAGCCCCAGCATTTT.

The gene calls are TRBV12-3 or TRBV12-4 and TRBJ1-5, with D hard to call. The CDR3 is made up of 13 amino acids. Trimming removed 3 bases at V and 0 bases at J, with 3 bases between. CDR3 loop: CASSFDSNQPQHF. CDR3 coding DNA: TGTGCCAGCAGTTTCGATAGCAATCAGCCCCAGCATTTT.

The CDR3 region has the DNA TGTGCCAGCAGCCGACCCGACAGGGAAGGGGTTCACTTT. As protein: CASSRPDREGVHF. The chain has TRBV6-5 and TRBJ1-6; TRBD1 agrees at 7 bases. V shed 6 bases and J 19 bases; nucleotides not matched to a gene: 15. The CDR3 has 13 amino acids. Germline CDR1 MNHEY, CDR2 SVGAGI.

The genes are TRBV10-1 and TRBJ1-2; TRBD1 agrees at 8 bases. V lost 2 bases, J lost 8 bases, and 4 bases stayed unmatched. Germline CDR1 reads WNHNN; CDR2 reads SYGVQD (reference sequence). The CDR3 is 13 amino acids. The CDR3 here is CASSETDRGGYTF. Here the CDR3 DNA reads TGCGCCAGCAGTGAGACAGACAGGGGCGGCTACACCTTC.

The chain employs TRBV5-1 and TRBJ2-1; 8 bases map to TRBD2. Germline V gene lookup returns CDR1 SGHRS and CDR2 YFSETQ. The CDR3 contains 15 residues. With 4 bases clipped from V and 8 bases from J, the junction kept 11 bases outside the gene matches. CDR3 amino acids: CASSPAGARGDEQFF. CDR3 nucleotides: TGCGCCAGCAGCCCAGCGGGGGCTCGCGGGGATGAGCAGTTCTTC.

The chain joins TRBV24-1 to TRBJ1-1; 10 nucleotides line up with TRBD1. This CDR3 contains 15 residues. Trimming removed 5 bases from V and 8 bases from J; junction bases left unmatched: 10. The germline V gene has CDR1 KGHDR and CDR2 SFDVKD. This CDR3 reads CATSGAGQGRREAFF. In DNA, the CDR3 is TGTGCCACCAGTGGCGCGGGACAGGGGCGACGAGAAGCTTTCTTT.

This clone was found a few times. The chain links TRBV5-4 to TRBJ1-6; D possibly corresponds to TRBD1 (6 bases). Trimming shortened V by 4 bases and J by 12 bases, and 11 bases separated the two germline ends. CDR1 and CDR2 (germline): SGHNT, YYREEE (reference sequence). CDR3 length: 12 residues. CDR3 DNA: TGTGCCAGCAGCGTGGGGGGCCAACCCCTCCACTTT. Translating it yields CASSVGGQPLHF.

This clone turned up a few times. This chain connects TRBV11-2 to TRBJ2-7, with 7 bases that match TRBD1. After removal of 5 bases from V and 2 bases from J, the junction contained 6 bases not matched to a gene. Germline CDR1 is SGHAT and CDR2 is FQNNGV. This CDR3 has 14 amino acids. CDR3 region: CASSASGTAYEQYV. The CDR3 DNA sequence: TGTGCCAGCAGCGCTTCCGGGACAGCCTACGAGCAGTACGTC.

The chain couples TRBV6-5 to TRBJ1-2; D unresolved. The CDR3 runs to 14 residues. Germline V CDR1 and CDR2: MNHEY, SVGAGI. The V end was cut by 8 bases, the J end by 2 bases, with 15 bases between. For the CDR3, the DNA is TGTGCCAGCTCTCTGCAGGAAAAAAACTATGGCTACACCTTC. Amino acid sequence: CASSLQEKNYGYTF.

V is TRBV6-5 and J is TRBJ2-7; 11 bases are shared with TRBD1. The CDR3 extends over 14 amino acids. Germline CDR1 is MNHEY and CDR2 is SVGAGI. V shed 10 bases, J shed 2 bases, and the junction held 7 bases outside the gene matches. The CDR3: CATQWGQGAYEQYV. As DNA, the CDR3 is TGTGCCACCCAGTGGGGACAGGGGGCCTACGAGCAGTACGTC.

The V gene is TRBV19, the J gene TRBJ2-3; TRBD2 aligns across 12 bases. The V segment lost 5 bases and the J segment 4 bases; nucleotides outside the gene matches: 10. CDR1 is LNHDA and CDR2 is SQIVND in the germline V gene (reference sequence). The CDR3 has 17 amino acids. CDR3 amino acids: CASSPRGLAGGSDTQYF. Written as DNA, the CDR3 is TGTGCCAGTAGTCCCCGGGGACTAGCGGGCGGATCAGATACGCAGTATTTT.

V is TRBV7-2 and J is TRBJ2-3; D is ambiguous. Germline CDR1 and CDR2: SGHTA and FQGNSA. The CDR3 loop spans 11 amino acids. The germline V and J ends were trimmed by 6 bases and 6 bases, with 7 bases remaining between them. The CDR3 here is CASRSRDTQYF. In nucleotides, the CDR3 is TGTGCCAGCAGGTCGAGGGATACGCAGTATTTT.

The rearrangement joins TRBV19 to TRBJ1-6, with TRBD1 identical over 7 bases. Trimming at V came to 10 bases and at J to 3 bases, leaving 3 bases not matched to a gene. This CDR3 spans 13 amino acids. In germline, CDR1 is LNHDA, CDR2 SQIVND (reference sequence). The CDR3 is CATTGNYNSPLHF. The CDR3 DNA reads as TGTGCCACGACAGGGAACTATAATTCACCCCTCCACTTT.

This chain connects TRBV18 to TRBJ2-5; TRBD2 matches 14 bases. Germline loops: CDR1 KGHSH, CDR2 LQKENI. The J segment lost 1 base and the V segment lost 3 bases, leaving 7 bases of the junction unmatched. The length of the CDR3 is 18 residues. DNA of the CDR3: TGTGCCAGCTCACCCCGACTAGCGGGGGGGCAACCCCAAGAGACCCAGTACTTC. Translated: CASSPRLAGGQPQETQYF.

The chain recombines TRBV6-2 or TRBV6-3 with TRBJ2-5; 13 nucleotides line up with TRBD2. The CDR3 covers 16 residues. Germline-derived CDR1 and CDR2 are MNHEY and SVGEGT. J lost 6 bases, V lost 0 bases, and 4 bases had no gene match. DNA of the CDR3: TGTGCCAGCAGTTACTCGACTAGCGGGGGGACCAAGACCCAGTACTTC. It is translated as CASSYSTSGGTKTQYF.

The V call is TRBV29-1, the J call TRBJ1-1; the D gene is possibly TRBD1 (6 bases). Germline V lookup: CDR1 SQVTM, CDR2 ANQGSEA. The CDR3 is 11 amino acids. The V end lost 6 bases, the J end lost 10 bases, and 15 bases lay between the germline ends. The CDR3 DNA is TGCAGCGTCTCGGGGGCCCTGGGAGCTTTCTTT. It yields the protein CSVSGALGAFF.

CDR3: CASRQGGSTDTQYF. CDR3 bases: TGTGCCAGCAGGCAGGGGGGGAGCACAGATACGCAGTATTTT. V gene TRBV28 combines with J gene TRBJ2-3; D assignment may be TRBD1 or TRBD2 (7 bases each). Germline V lookup: CDR1 MDHEN, CDR2 SYDVKM. CDR3 length equals 14 residues. V lost 6 bases and J lost 0, with 10 bases in between.

J is TRBJ1-2 and V is TRBV5-1; perhaps TRBD1 as D (6 bases). Trimming left V 4 bases short and J 6 bases short, with 13 bases between. The V gene's germline CDR1 is SGHRS and CDR2 YFSETQ. This CDR3 contains 13 residues. The CDR3 loop reads CASSQTGDNGYTF. In nucleotides, the CDR3 is TGCGCCAGCAGCCAGACAGGTGACAATGGCTACACCTTC.

The rearrangement joins TRBV18 to TRBJ2-2; possible D gene TRBD2, 6 bases. CDR1 KGHSH and CDR2 LQKENI come from the germline V gene. Trimming removed 3 bases at V and 4 bases at J, with 12 bases between. The CDR3 is 15 residues long. The CDR3 DNA is TGTGCCAGCTCACCCCTAGCGAGCACCACCGGGGAGCTGTTTTTT. It specifies CASSPLASTTGELFF.